Reported below is one T cell receptor (beta chain). Antigen: not known. Here immunoSEQ multiplex PCR was the method, and the copy in TCRdb shows in-frame clones only, minus some. The data show over 70,000 clones, with roughly 88% seen just once and 4.1% held by the top ten. The record originates from a study of T cells in localized non-small cell lung cancer. Study-wide points: Of the tissues analyzed, uninvolved adjacent lung showed maximal T cell clonality, greater than tumor. An association was observed between higher blood T cell density and longer overall survival. Adjacent lung had a median around 60 of the 100 largest tumor clones. Heterogeneity stays possible, as sequencing covered only one tumor region.

V lost 3 bases, J lost 6 bases, and 7 bases stayed unmatched. Germline assignment: CDR1 MNHEY and CDR2 SMNVEV (reference sequence). This CDR3 has 16 residues. This sequence was found in a woman aged 35 to 69 with stage II squamous cell lung carcinoma. The chain uses TRBV27 and TRBJ2-2, with 10 bases matching TRBD1. The sample here was PBMCs, taken before any cancer treatment. The CDR3 sequence is CASSFDRGRVAGELFF. CDR3 nucleotides: TGTGCCAGCAGTTTCGACAGGGGGCGAGTGGCCGGGGAGCTGTTTTTT.